The TCR beta chain described here comes from a study of CD4+ T cells in melanoma. This clone was counted once. Its antigen is unidentified. Assay: immunoSEQ multiplex PCR; the TCRdb copy retains only in-frame clones and omits some. Among approximately 15,000 clones listed, 65% to 85% were seen once. Points from the study as a whole: In melanoma, neoantigen-specific CD4+ T cells reportedly differed in differentiation state. CD8+ T cell, macrophage and B cell function reportedly correlated with neoantigen-specific CD4+ T cells.

Sequencing was carried out using cells from a culture (not recorded whether cultured in vitro). The TCR comes from a human donor with melanoma.

The CDR3 DNA sequence: TGCAGCGTTCGCGGGGGGCCAGGGAATGAGCAGTTCTTC. It is translated as CSVRGGPGNEQFF. The chain has TRBV29-1 and TRBJ2-1; 8 positions agree with TRBD2. The CDR3 contains 13 residues. Germline assignment: CDR1 SQVTM and CDR2 ANQGSEA. The J segment lost 7 bases and the V segment lost 5 bases, leaving 7 bases of the junction unmatched.